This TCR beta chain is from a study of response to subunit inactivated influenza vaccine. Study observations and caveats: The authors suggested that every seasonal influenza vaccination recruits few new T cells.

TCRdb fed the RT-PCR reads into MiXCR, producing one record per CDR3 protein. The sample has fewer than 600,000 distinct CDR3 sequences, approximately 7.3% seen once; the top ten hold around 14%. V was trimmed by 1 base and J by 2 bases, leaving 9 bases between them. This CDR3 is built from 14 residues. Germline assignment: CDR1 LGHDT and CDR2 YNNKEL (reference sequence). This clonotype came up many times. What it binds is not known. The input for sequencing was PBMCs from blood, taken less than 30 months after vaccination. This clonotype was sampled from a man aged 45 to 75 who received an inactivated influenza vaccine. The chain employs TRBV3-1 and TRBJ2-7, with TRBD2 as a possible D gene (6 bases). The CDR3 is CASSQAGAAYEQYF. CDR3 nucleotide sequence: TGTGCCAGCAGCCAAGCGGGAGCTGCCTACGAGCAGTACTTC.